Listed below are T cell receptor beta chains from one sample, sequenced in a study of siplizumab effects on memory and regulatory T cells. Clones were sequenced by immunoSEQ multiplex PCR, and TCRdb holds only the in-frame ones, with some missing. The data show 70,000 to 100,000 clones, over 95% seen once. Sequenced sample: naive CD4+ T cells sorted from blood. The receptors stem from a human donor in good health. CDR3s include the opening cysteine and the closing phenylalanine or tryptophan. D genes are given only for firm matches. Size values are once, few and many counts, or a class for expanded clones, and some rows have none.

j_call d_call v_call clone_size cdr3_aa cdr3_nt
TRBJ1-1 . TRBV10-3 . CAISESSRTYTEAFF TGTGCCATCAGTGAGTCGTCACGTACCTACACTGAAGCTTTCTTT
TRBJ2-7 . TRBV5-1 . CASSLAGFDEQYF TGCGCCAGCAGCTTGGCAGGGTTCGACGAGCAGTACTTC
TRBJ1-5 . TRBV19 . CASSTGGNQPQHF TGTGCCAGTAGTACGGGAGGCAATCAGCCCCAGCATTTT
TRBJ2-7 . TRBV18 . CASSPQLEQYF TGTGCCAGCTCACCACAACTCGAGCAGTACTTC
TRBJ1-6 . TRBV27 . CASGERNSPLHF TGTGCCAGCGGAGAGAGGAATTCACCCCTCCACTTT
TRBJ2-3 . TRBV12-5 . CASGSSGADTQYF TGTGCTAGTGGTTCTTCAGGCGCAGATACGCAGTATTTT
TRBJ1-1 . TRBV6-5 . CASTREVWTEAFF TGTGCCAGCACACGGGAAGTATGGACTGAAGCTTTCTTT
TRBJ1-3 . TRBV7-2 . CASSSLTVVGVTIYF TGTGCCAGCAGCTCTCTGACTGTGGTTGGGGTCACCATATATTTT
TRBJ2-2 . TRBV6-1 . CASSLDYPPGELFF TGTGCCAGCAGCTTGGACTATCCCCCCGGGGAGCTGTTTTTT
TRBJ1-6 TRBD1 TRBV19 . CASSIGTEYSPLHF TGTGCCAGTAGTATTGGGACAGAGTATTCACCCCTCCACTTT
TRBJ2-1 TRBD1 TRBV7-9 . CASSLLGQTLNEQFF TGTGCCAGCAGCTTATTGGGACAGACGTTAAATGAGCAGTTCTTC
TRBJ2-5 . TRBV18 . CASSVDPWDEQYF TGTGCCAGCTCAGTGGACCCCTGGGATGAGCAGTACTTC
TRBJ1-3 . TRBV30 . CAWSVLWAGNTIYF TGTGCCTGGAGTGTACTCTGGGCTGGAAACACCATATATTTT
TRBJ2-2 . TRBV7-3 . CASSYRGGTIPGELFF TGTGCCAGCAGTTATAGGGGGGGTACAATCCCCGGGGAGCTGTTTTTT
TRBJ1-5 . TRBV5-4 . CASSSQGQPQHF TGTGCCAGCAGCTCTCAAGGGCAGCCCCAGCATTTT
TRBJ1-1 . TRBV19 once CASNRPGIMNTEAFF TGTGCCAGTAACCGGCCCGGAATCATGAACACTGAAGCTTTCTTT
TRBJ1-5 . TRBV28 . CASSPQRTAYSNQPQHF TGTGCCAGCAGTCCCCAAAGGACAGCTTATAGCAATCAGCCCCAGCATTTT
TRBJ1-1 . TRBV10-3 . CAISDSGGITEAFF TGTGCCATCAGTGACTCGGGGGGGATCACTGAAGCTTTCTTT
TRBJ2-1 TRBD2 TRBV5-1 . CASSLLAGGLSYNEQFF TGCGCCAGCAGCTTATTAGCGGGGGGGCTGTCCTACAATGAGCAGTTCTTC
TRBJ1-3 . TRBV6-5 . CASRTPSGNTIYF TGTGCCAGCAGGACCCCTTCTGGAAACACCATATATTTT